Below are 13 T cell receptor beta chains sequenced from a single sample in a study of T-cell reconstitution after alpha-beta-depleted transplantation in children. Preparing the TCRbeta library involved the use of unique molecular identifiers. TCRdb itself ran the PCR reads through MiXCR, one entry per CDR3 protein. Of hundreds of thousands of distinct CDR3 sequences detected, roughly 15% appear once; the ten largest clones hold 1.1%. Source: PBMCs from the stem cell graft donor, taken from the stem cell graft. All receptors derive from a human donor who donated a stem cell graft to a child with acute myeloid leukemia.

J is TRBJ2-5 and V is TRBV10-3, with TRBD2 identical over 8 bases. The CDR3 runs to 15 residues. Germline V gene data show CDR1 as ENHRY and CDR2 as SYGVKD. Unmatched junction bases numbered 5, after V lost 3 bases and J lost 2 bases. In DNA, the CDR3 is TGTGCCATCAGTGAAATAGCGGGGAAACAAGAGACCCAGTACTTC. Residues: CAISEIAGKQETQYF.

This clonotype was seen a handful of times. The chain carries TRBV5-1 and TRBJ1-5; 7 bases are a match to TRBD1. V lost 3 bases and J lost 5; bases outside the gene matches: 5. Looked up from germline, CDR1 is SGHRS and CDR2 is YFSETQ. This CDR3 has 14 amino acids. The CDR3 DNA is TGCGCCAGCAGCTCGCGCCAGGGGGATCAGCCCCAGCATTTT. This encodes CASSSRQGDQPQHF.

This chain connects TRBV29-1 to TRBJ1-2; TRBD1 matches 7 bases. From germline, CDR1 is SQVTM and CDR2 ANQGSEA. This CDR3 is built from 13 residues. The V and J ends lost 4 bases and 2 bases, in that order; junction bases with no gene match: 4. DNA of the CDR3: TGCAGCGTTGGGGCACAGGGGAACTATGGCTACACCTTC. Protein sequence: CSVGAQGNYGYTF.

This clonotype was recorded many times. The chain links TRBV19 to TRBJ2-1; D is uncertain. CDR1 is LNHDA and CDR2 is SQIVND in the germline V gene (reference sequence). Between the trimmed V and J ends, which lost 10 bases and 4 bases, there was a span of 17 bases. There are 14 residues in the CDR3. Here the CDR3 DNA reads TGTGCCACCAAGGGATCGAATTTGTACAATGAGCAGTTCTTC. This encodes CATKGSNLYNEQFF. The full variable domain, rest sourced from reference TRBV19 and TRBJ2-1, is DGGITQSPKYLFRKEGQNVTLSCEQNLNHDAMYWYRQDPGQGLRLIYYSQIVNDFQKGDIAEGYSVSREKKESFPLTVTSAQKNPTAFYLCATKGSNLYNEQFFGPGTRLTVL.

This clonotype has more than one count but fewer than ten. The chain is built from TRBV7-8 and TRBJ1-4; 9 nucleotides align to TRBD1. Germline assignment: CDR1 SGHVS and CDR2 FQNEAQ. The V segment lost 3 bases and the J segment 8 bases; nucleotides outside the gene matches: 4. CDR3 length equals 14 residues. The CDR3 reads CASSLGTGREKLFF. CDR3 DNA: TGTGCCAGCAGCTTGGGGACAGGGCGGGAAAAACTGTTTTTT.

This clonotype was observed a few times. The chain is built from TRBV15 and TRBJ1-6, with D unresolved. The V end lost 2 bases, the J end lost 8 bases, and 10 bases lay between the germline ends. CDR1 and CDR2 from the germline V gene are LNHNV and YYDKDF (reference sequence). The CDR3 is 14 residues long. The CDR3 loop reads CATSRPPGHSPLHF. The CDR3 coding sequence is TGTGCCACCAGCAGACCGCCAGGTCATTCACCCCTCCACTTT.

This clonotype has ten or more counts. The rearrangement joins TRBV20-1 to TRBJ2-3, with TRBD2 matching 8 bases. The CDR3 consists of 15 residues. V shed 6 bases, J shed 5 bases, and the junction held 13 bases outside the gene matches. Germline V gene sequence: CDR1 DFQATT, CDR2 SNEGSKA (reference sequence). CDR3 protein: CSATRGAGALDTQYF. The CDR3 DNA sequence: TGCAGTGCAACTCGCGGAGCGGGGGCCTTAGATACGCAGTATTTT.

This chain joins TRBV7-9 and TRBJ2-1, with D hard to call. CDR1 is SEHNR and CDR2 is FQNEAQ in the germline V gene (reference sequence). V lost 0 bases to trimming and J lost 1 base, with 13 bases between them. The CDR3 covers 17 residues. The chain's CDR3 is CASSLALGIQSYNEQFF. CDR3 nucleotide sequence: TGTGCCAGCAGCTTAGCGCTCGGCATTCAATCCTACAATGAGCAGTTCTTC.

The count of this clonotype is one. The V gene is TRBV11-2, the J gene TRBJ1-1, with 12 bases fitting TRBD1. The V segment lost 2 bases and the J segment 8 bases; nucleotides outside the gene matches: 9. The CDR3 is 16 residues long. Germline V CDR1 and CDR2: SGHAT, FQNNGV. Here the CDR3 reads CASSLSGTGGAGEAFF. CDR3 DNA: TGTGCCAGCAGCTTATCCGGGACAGGGGGCGCGGGGGAAGCTTTCTTT.

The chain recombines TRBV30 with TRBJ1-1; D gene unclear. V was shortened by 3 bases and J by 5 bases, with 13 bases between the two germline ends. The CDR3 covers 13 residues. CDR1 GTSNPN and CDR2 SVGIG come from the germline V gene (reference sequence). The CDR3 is CAWSENGGTEAFF. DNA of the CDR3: TGTGCCTGGAGCGAAAACGGTGGAACTGAAGCTTTCTTT.

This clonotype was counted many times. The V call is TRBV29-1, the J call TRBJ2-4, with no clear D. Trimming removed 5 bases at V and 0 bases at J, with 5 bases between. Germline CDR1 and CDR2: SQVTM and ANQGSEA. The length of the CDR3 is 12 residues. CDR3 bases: TGCAGCGTTTGGGTAGCCAAAAACATTCAGTACTTC. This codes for CSVWVAKNIQYF.

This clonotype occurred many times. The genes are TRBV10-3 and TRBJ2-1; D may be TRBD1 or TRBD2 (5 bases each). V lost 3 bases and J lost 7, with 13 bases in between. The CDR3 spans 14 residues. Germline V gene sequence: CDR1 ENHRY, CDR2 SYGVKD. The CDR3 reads CAISDGGMINEQFF. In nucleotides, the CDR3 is TGTGCCATCAGTGATGGGGGTATGATTAATGAGCAGTTCTTC.

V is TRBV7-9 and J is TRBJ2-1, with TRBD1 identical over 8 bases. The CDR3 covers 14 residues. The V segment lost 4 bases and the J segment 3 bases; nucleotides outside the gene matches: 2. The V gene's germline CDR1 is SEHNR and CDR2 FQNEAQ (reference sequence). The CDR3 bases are TGTGCCAGCAGCTCGGGACAGGACTACAATGAGCAGTTCTTC. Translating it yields CASSSGQDYNEQFF.